This is a list of T cell receptor beta chains from one sample in a study of preoperative IRX-2 immunotherapy in early breast cancer. Sequencing used immunoSEQ multiplex PCR; TCRdb keeps in-frame clones, though not all of them. The data contain around 3,400 clones, around 74% of them singletons. Source: tumor tissue, taken after IRX-2 immunotherapy. These receptors were collected from a human donor with breast cancer. The CDR3 runs from the conserved cysteine through the conserved F or W. A D gene is named only where the DNA matches it firmly. Part of the rows lack a size; the others show once, few, many or a class for expanded clones.

CDR3 protein,CDR3 DNA,D gene,clone size,J gene,V gene
CASSFQGARGNQPQHF,TGTGCCAGTAGTTTCCAGGGGGCTAGGGGCAATCAGCCCCAGCATTTT,TRBD1,-,TRBJ1-5,TRBV19
CASSDVNTGELFF,TGTGCCAGCAGTGACGTGAACACCGGGGAGCTGTTTTTT,-,-,TRBJ2-2,TRBV6-8
CASSPGYNEQFF,TGTGCCAGCTCACCGGGATACAATGAGCAGTTCTTC,-,-,TRBJ2-1,TRBV18
CASSRGTSGSTTYEQYF,TGTGCCAGCTCAAGGGGTACTAGCGGGAGTACCACCTACGAGCAGTACTTC,TRBD2,-,TRBJ2-7,TRBV18
CASSPYLSSYNEQFF,TGTGCCAGCAGTCCTTACCTGAGCTCCTACAATGAGCAGTTCTTC,-,-,TRBJ2-1,TRBV11-3
CASSSGGKKNEKLFF,TGTGCCAGCAGTTCAGGGGGCAAAAAAAATGAAAAACTGTTTTTT,TRBD1,once,TRBJ1-4,TRBV6-9
CASSASLGYGYTF,TGTGCCAGCAGCGCCAGTCTGGGCTATGGCTACACCTTC,-,-,TRBJ1-2,TRBV7-2
CASSRVTYDYTF,TGTGCCAGTTCCCGGGTGACCTATGACTACACCTTC,-,-,TRBJ1-2,TRBV6-8
CASSSMRTANTGELFF,TGTGCCAGCAGTTCGATGAGGACAGCGAACACCGGGGAGCTGTTTTTT,-,-,TRBJ2-2,TRBV6-8
CASSAPTVGNEKLFF,TGTGCCAGCAGTGCTCCTACGGTGGGGAATGAAAAACTGTTTTTT,-,-,TRBJ1-4,TRBV28
CASTPQAGELFF,TGTGCCAGTACGCCGCAGGCCGGGGAGCTGTTTTTT,-,-,TRBJ2-2,TRBV19
CASSNRDREERKQFF,TGTGCCAGTAGCAACCGGGACAGGGAAGAGCGGAAGCAGTTCTTC,TRBD1,-,TRBJ2-1,TRBV19
CASSEGDRGNQPQHF,TGTGCCAGCAGTGAAGGGGACAGGGGGAATCAGCCCCAGCATTTT,TRBD1,-,TRBJ1-5,TRBV6-1
CASSLRGLGEKLFF,TGCGCCAGCAGCTTGAGAGGTCTGGGTGAAAAACTGTTTTTT,-,-,TRBJ1-4,TRBV5-1
CASRSGTTRIDGYTF,TGCGCCAGCCGGTCAGGGACAACCCGCATCGACGGCTACACCTTC,-,-,TRBJ1-2,TRBV5-1
CAISEGTSFDEQYF,TGTGCCATCAGTGAGGGGACTAGTTTCGACGAGCAGTACTTC,TRBD2,few,TRBJ2-7,TRBV10-3
CASSGQGTTSEAFF,TGTGCCAGCAGTGGCCAGGGGACAACTTCTGAAGCTTTCTTT,-,-,TRBJ1-1,TRBV6-8
CASSYSGAGWGVGTQYF,TGTGCCAGCAGTTACTCGGGGGCGGGATGGGGTGTCGGTACGCAGTATTTT,-,few,TRBJ2-3,TRBV6-8
CASSLPRDGILYEQYF,TGTGCCAGCAGCCTGCCCCGGGACGGGATACTCTACGAGCAGTACTTC,-,-,TRBJ2-7,TRBV28
CASSLGQVWAFF,TGTGCCAGCAGTTTGGGACAGGTCTGGGCTTTCTTT,TRBD1,-,TRBJ1-1,TRBV28
CASSYSTGSDQPQHF,TGTGCCAGCAGTTACTCCACGGGGTCAGATCAGCCCCAGCATTTT,-,-,TRBJ1-5,TRBV6-8
CASSRDNQPQHF,TGTGCCAGCAGCCGGGATAATCAGCCCCAGCATTTT,-,few,TRBJ1-5,TRBV6-8
CASSLLAGAYNEQFF,TGCGCCAGCAGCTTACTAGCGGGCGCCTACAATGAGCAGTTCTTC,TRBD2,-,TRBJ2-1,TRBV5-1
CASSPIRAGQTRNYGYTF,TGTGCCAGCAGCCCAATTCGGGCCGGACAGACTAGGAACTATGGCTACACCTTC,-,-,TRBJ1-2,TRBV7-7
CAWGGRRNLSF,TGTGCCTGGGGGGGCCGGAGGAACCTAAGCTTC,-,-,TRBJ2-7,TRBV30
CASSWTLFYGYTF,TGTGCCAGTAGTTGGACACTATTCTATGGCTACACCTTC,-,-,TRBJ1-2,TRBV19
CAWSARAYEQYF,TGTGCCTGGAGTGCCAGGGCCTACGAGCAGTACTTC,-,once,TRBJ2-7,TRBV30
CAWSLGQGVEKLFF,TGTGCCTGGAGCCTAGGACAAGGTGTCGAAAAACTGTTTTTT,-,-,TRBJ1-4,TRBV30